This TCR beta chain was found in a study of shared clonotypes between healthy human individuals. Across the whole study: Three plates were used per donor for CD4 naive, three for CD4 memory, two for CD8 naive and one for CD8 memory. The study's findings and limits: Rarefaction indicated that sorted-subset sequencing remained incomplete although depth was large.

Per the original methods: Quality scores were absent from the junction-only immunoSEQ sequences, so filtering differed. Measured with immunoSEQ multiplex PCR; TCRdb has only the in-frame clones, and not every one. V and J calls and clone size follow that table, whereas D and trimming were derived from the DNA. This sample has about 1 million clones, with about three quarters found just once. V lost 3 bases to trimming and J lost 8 bases, with 11 bases between them. The CDR3 extends over 12 amino acids. Germline values: CDR1 SGHNT, CDR2 YYREEE (reference sequence). This clone was counted between two and nine times. The antigen remains undetermined.

This TCR derives from a young man in good health. The sequencing input was memory CD4+ T cells sorted from blood. Subset specified: CD45RA-negative fraction. The rearrangement joins TRBV5-4 to TRBJ1-2; no clear D. The CDR3 here is CASSWEYSGYTF. The DNA for the CDR3 is TGTGCCAGCAGCTGGGAGTACAGCGGCTACACCTTC. Full variable domain (rest looked up from reference TRBV5-4 and TRBJ1-2): ETGVTQSPTHLIKTRGQQVTLRCSSQSGHNTVSWYQQALGQGPQFIFQYYREEENGRGNFPPRFSGLQFPNYSSELNVNALELDDSALYLCASSWEYSGYTFGSGTRLTVV.